This entry concerns a single T cell receptor beta chain. The target antigen is unknown. The data were produced by immunoSEQ multiplex PCR, yet TCRdb's version contains in-frame clones alone and is incomplete. The data hold about 20,000 clones, with about 92% observed a single time. This entry belongs to a study of STAT3 mutations in large granular lymphocyte leukemia. Study information: More than half of T-LGLL patients received immunosuppressive therapy. Notes on the study in general: No sample exists from the first appearance of each clone. Every T-LGLL patient had at least one immunodominant TCRbeta clonotype. TCR clonotype switching after therapy occurred in about 30% of the 18 patients. In several patients, dominant TCR clone burden exceeded STAT3 mutant burden, suggesting STAT3 mutation arose secondarily.

Germline V gene sequence: CDR1 MNHNS, CDR2 SASEGT. Unmatched junction bases numbered 9, after V lost 6 bases and J lost 9 bases. The CDR3 spans 13 residues. Sequencing used peripheral blood mononuclear cells. This receptor was obtained from a man aged 60-69 years with T-cell large granular lymphocyte leukemia. Some clones in this sample may be carry-over from other donors' samples. The V and J genes are TRBV6-1 and TRBJ1-2; TRBD1 agrees at 8 bases. CDR3 in amino acids: CASRGTGPGSYTF. The CDR3 nucleotides read TGTGCCAGCAGGGGGACAGGCCCAGGAAGCTACACCTTC.